The clone carrying this T cell receptor (beta chain) was seen once. An end of the junction differs from the germline gene, which may be a read error. These data originate in a study of Ad26.COV2.S vaccination and SARS-CoV-2 variants. Germline CDR1 is MDHEN and CDR2 is SYDVKM. CDR3 length: 12 amino acids. This sample's treatment: around 19 received Ad26.COV2.S at low or high dose, single or two shots; 5 received placebo; per-sample allocation not given. Samples analyzed were those drawn on day 63 after the first vaccine or placebo injection. Sequencing was performed with immunoSEQ multiplex PCR; in TCRdb, only in-frame clones are kept and a portion is missing. The sample holds some 320,000 clones, just under 85% seen once.

Sequencing used peripheral blood, obtained in a trial of Ad26.COV2.S vaccine versus placebo. The origin of this receptor is a person between 18 and 60 years old who received the Ad26.COV2.S COVID-19 vaccine or a placebo. The gene calls are TRBV28 and TRBJ1-2; D is possibly TRBD1 (6 bases). In DNA form, the CDR3 reads TGTGCCATCAGTCAGGGGTTCTATGGCTACACCTTC. Residues: CAISQGFYGYTF.